This T cell receptor (beta chain) is from a study of T cell responses to AZD1222 COVID-19 vaccine. This clone showed up just a few times. Its antigen is not identified. Method: immunoSEQ multiplex PCR; TCRdb's copy keeps in-frame clones and lacks some. The table records fewer than 150,000 clones, roughly 87% of them present only once. CDR1 SGHAT and CDR2 FQDESV come from the germline V gene (reference sequence). The V end was cut by 0 bases, the J end by 2 bases, with 11 bases between. The CDR3 covers 15 residues. Points from the study as a whole: Spike-spanning, vaccine-associated CD4 TCRs were dominant at 160-218 and 743-854.

Specimen: peripheral blood, collected 28 days after the second AZD1222 dose. The chain is built from TRBV11-1 and TRBJ2-7, with D tentatively TRBD1 (5 bases). The origin of this receptor is an adult who received the AZD1222 COVID-19 vaccine. The CDR3 protein is CASSLALTGTYEQYF. DNA of the CDR3: TGTGCCAGCAGCTTAGCGCTCACAGGAACCTACGAGCAGTACTTC.